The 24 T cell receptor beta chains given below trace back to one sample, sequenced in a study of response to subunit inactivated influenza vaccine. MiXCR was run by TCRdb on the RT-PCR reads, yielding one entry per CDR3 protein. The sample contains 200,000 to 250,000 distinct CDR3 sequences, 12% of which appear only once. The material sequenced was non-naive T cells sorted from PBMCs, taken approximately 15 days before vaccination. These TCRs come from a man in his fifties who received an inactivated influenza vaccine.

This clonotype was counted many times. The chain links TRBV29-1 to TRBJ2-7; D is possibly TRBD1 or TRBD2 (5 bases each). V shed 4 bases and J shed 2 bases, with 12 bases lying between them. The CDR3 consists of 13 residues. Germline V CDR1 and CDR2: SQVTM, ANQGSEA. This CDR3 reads CSVVWQGAYEQYF. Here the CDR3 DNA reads TGCAGCGTTGTGTGGCAGGGAGCCTACGAGCAGTACTTC.

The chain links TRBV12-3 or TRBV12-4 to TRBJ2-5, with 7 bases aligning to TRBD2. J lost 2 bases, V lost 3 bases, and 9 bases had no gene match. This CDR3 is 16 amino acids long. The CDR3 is CASSFPGLGEQETQYF. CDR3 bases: TGTGCCAGCAGTTTCCCCGGACTAGGGGAACAAGAGACCCAGTACTTC.

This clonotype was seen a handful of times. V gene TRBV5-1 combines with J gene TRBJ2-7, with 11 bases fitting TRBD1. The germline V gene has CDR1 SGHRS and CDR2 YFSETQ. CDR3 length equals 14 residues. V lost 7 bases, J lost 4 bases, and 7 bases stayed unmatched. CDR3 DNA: TGCGCCAGCCAAAGTGGGACAGGGGGATACGAGCAGTACTTC. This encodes CASQSGTGGYEQYF.

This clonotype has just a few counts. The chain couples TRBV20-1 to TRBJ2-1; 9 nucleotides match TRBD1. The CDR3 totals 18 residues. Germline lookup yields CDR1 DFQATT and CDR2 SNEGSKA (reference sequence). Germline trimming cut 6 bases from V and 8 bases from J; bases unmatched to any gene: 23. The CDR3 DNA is TGCAGTGCCACAGACCTAAGGACAGGGGTGACACTATCGTATGAGCAGTTCTTC. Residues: CSATDLRTGVTLSYEQFF.

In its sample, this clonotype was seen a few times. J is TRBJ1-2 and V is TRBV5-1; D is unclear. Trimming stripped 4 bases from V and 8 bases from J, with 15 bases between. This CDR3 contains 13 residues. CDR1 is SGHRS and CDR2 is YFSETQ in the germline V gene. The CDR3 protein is CASSPGSQGGYTF. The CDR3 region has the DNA TGCGCCAGCAGCCCTGGTTCACAAGGAGGCTACACCTTC.

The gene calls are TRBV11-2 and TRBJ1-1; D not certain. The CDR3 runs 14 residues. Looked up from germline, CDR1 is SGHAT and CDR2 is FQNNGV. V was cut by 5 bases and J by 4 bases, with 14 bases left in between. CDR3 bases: TGTGCCAGCAGCGAGACTGGACGGTTCACTGAAGCTTTCTTT. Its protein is CASSETGRFTEAFF.

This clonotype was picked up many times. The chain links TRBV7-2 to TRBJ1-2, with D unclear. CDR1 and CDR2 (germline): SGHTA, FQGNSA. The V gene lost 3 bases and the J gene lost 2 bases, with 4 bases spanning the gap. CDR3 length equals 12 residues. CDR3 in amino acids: CASSFRNYGYTF. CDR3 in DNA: TGTGCCAGCAGCTTCCGGAACTATGGCTACACCTTC. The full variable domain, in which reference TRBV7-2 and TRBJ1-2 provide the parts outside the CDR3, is GAGVSQSPSNKVTEKGKDVELRCDPISGHTALYWYRQSLGQGLEFLIYFQGNSAPDKSGLPSDRFSAERTGGSVSTLTIQRTQQEDSAVYLCASSFRNYGYTFGSGTRLTVV.

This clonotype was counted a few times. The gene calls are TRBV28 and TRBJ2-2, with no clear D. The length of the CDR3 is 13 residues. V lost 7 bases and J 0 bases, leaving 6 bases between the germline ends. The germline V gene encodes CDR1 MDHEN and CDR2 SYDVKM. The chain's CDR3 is CASTKPNTGELFF. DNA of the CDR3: TGTGCCAGCACTAAGCCGAACACCGGGGAGCTGTTTTTT.

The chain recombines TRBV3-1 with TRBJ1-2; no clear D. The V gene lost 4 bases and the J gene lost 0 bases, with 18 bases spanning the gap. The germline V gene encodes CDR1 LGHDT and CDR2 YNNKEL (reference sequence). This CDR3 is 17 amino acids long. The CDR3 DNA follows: TGTGCCAGCAGCCCGGGCAGGTGGACCGTAGCTAACTATGGCTACACCTTC. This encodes CASSPGRWTVANYGYTF.

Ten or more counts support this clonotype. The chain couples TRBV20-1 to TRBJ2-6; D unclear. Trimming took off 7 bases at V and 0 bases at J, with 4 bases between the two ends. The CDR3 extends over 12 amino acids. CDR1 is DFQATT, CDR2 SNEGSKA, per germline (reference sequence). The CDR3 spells CSGNSGANVLTF. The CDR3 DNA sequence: TGCAGTGGGAACTCTGGGGCCAACGTCCTGACTTTC.

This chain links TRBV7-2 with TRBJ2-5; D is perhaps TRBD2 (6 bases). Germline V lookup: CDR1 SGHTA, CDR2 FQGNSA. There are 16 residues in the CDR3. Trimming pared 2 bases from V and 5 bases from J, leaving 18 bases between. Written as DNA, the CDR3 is TGTGCCAGCAGCTTAAGCGGGTCCCGCGGATGGGAGACCCAGTACTTC. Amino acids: CASSLSGSRGWETQYF.

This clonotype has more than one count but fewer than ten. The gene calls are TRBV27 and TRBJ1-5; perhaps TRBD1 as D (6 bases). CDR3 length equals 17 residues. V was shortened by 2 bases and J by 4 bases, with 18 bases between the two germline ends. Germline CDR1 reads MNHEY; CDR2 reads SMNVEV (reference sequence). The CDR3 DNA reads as TGTGCCAGCAGTTTAGTCCGGACAGAGGGGACGAATCAGCCCCAGCATTTT. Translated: CASSLVRTEGTNQPQHF.

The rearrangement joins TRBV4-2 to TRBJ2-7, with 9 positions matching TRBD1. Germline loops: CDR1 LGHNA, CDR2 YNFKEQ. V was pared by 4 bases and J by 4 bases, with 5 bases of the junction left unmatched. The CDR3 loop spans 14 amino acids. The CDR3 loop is CASSPGQGIYEQYF. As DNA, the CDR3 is TGTGCCAGCAGCCCCGGACAGGGGATATACGAGCAGTACTTC.

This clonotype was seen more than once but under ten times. The CDR3 loop reads CASSQGDRDRVFF. As DNA, the CDR3 is TGCGCCAGCAGCCAAGGTGACCGGGACAGGGTGTTCTTC. The chain is built from TRBV4-1 and TRBJ2-1; 9 bases fit TRBD1. The CDR3 runs to 13 residues. Germline loops: CDR1 MGHRA, CDR2 YSYEKL. V lost 1 base and J lost 15; bases outside the gene matches: 7.

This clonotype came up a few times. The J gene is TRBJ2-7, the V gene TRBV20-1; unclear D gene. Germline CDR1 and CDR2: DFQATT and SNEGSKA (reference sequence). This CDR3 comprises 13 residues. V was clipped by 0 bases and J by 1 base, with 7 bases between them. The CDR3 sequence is CSARDVKSYEQYF. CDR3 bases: TGCAGTGCTAGAGATGTAAAGTCCTACGAGCAGTACTTC.

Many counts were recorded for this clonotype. In nucleotides, the CDR3 is TGTGCCAGCACCAACAACAGGTATCATAGCAATCAGCCCCAGCATTTT. It encodes CASTNNRYHSNQPQHF. The rearrangement uses TRBV12-3 or TRBV12-4 and TRBJ1-5, with D perhaps TRBD1 (5 bases). Trimming stripped 7 bases from V and 0 bases from J, with 16 bases between. The CDR3 extends over 16 amino acids.

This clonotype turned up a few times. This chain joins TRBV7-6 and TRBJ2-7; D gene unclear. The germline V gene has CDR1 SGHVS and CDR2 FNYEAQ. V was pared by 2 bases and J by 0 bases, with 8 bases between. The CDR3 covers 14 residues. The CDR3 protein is CASSLSEDSYEQYF. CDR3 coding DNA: TGTGCCAGCAGCTTATCGGAAGACTCCTACGAGCAGTACTTC.

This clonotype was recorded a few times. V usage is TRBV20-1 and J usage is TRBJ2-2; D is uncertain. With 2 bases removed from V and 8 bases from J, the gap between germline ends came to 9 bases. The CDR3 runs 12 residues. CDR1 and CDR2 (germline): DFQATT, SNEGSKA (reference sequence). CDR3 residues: CSARRSRGELFF. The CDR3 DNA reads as TGCAGTGCTAGAAGGAGTAGAGGGGAGCTGTTTTTT.

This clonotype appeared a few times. CDR3 sequence: CASSLRGLAGGENTGELFF. The DNA of the CDR3 is TGTGCCAGCAGTTTAAGGGGACTAGCGGGGGGGGAGAACACCGGGGAGCTGTTTTTT. This chain joins TRBV27 and TRBJ2-2; TRBD2 matches at 16 bases. The J segment lost 1 base and the V segment lost 2 bases, leaving 4 bases of the junction unmatched. The CDR3 covers 19 residues. Germline V gene lookup returns CDR1 MNHEY and CDR2 SMNVEV (reference sequence).

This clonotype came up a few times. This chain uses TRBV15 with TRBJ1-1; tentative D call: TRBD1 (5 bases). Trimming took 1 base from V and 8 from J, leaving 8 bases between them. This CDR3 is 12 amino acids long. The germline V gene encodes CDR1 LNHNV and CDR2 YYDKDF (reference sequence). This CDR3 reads CATSRVKGEAFF. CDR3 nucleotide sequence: TGTGCCACCAGCAGAGTAAAGGGGGAAGCTTTCTTT. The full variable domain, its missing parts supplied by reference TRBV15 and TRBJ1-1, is DAMVIQNPRYQVTQFGKPVTLSCSQTLNHNVMYWYQQKSSQAPKLLFHYYDKDFNNEADTPDNFQSRRPNTSFCFLDIRSPGLGDTAMYLCATSRVKGEAFFGQGTRLTVV.

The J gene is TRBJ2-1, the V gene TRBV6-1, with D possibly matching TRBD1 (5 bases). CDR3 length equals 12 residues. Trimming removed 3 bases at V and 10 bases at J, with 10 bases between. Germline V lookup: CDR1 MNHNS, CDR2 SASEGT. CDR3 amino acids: CASSDQGYEQFF. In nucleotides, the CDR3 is TGTGCCAGCAGTGACCAGGGATACGAGCAGTTCTTC.

The CDR3 region has the DNA TGCGCCAGCAGCCCACATAGGGGGATCCAGTACTTC. It codes for CASSPHRGIQYF. The rearrangement joins TRBV5-1 to TRBJ2-7, with D possibly matching TRBD1 (6 bases). V was shortened by 4 bases and J by 10 bases, with 15 bases between the two germline ends. This CDR3 region has 12 residues. Germline V gene data show CDR1 as SGHRS and CDR2 as YFSETQ.

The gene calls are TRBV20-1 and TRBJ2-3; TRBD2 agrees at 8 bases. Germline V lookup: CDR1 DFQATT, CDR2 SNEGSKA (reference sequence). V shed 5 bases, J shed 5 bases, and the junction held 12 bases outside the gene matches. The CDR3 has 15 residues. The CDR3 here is CSAGGLVRAGDTQYF. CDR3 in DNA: TGCAGTGCTGGGGGACTAGTCCGAGCCGGAGATACGCAGTATTTT.

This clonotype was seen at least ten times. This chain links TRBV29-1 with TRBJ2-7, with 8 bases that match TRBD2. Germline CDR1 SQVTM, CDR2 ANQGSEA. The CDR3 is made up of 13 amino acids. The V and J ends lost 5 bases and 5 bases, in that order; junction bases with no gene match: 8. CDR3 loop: CSVRTSGTNEQYF. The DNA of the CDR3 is TGCAGCGTTAGAACTAGCGGAACAAACGAGCAGTACTTC.